The source of this T cell receptor (beta chain) is a study of T cell repertoires in cytomegalovirus infection. MiXCR was run by TCRdb on the reads, yielding one entry per CDR3 protein. This sample has 700,000 to 900,000 distinct CDR3 sequences, with approximately 32% found just once. About this clonotype: Its antigen remains unknown.

V was trimmed by 0 bases and J by 1 base, leaving 19 bases between them. The CDR3 length is 19 residues. The V gene's germline CDR1 is LGHDT and CDR2 YNNKEL (reference sequence). Sample: cultured CD8+ T cells from PBMCs, taken from culture after CMV antigen stimulation. The sequence was obtained from a human donor in good health (CMV status not recorded). Some clones in this sample may be carry-over from other donors' samples. The chain is built from TRBV3-1 and TRBJ2-1; D is uncertain. The CDR3 region has the DNA TGTGCCAGCAGCCAAGATAGTCTTAGAAGGGTTGGGTCCTACAATGAGCAGTTCTTC. It specifies CASSQDSLRRVGSYNEQFF.